A single T cell receptor beta chain is shown here with its context. CDR1 and CDR2 from the germline V gene are MGHRA and YSYEKL. Trimming removed 2 bases from V and 8 bases from J, with 9 bases in between. The CDR3 length is 12 residues. The entry originates in a study of cytomegalovirus exposure and HLA in healthy donors. Primers included in the PCR were 60 Vbeta and 13 Jbeta primers. Generated by immunoSEQ multiplex PCR, the TCRdb table keeps only in-frame clones and is missing some. The sample lists 150,000 to 200,000 clones; roughly 71% were seen once. The rearrangement links TRBV4-1 to TRBJ1-1; D is perhaps TRBD1 (5 bases). This clonotype was sampled from a male donor in good health and CMV-seropositive. Sequenced input: PBMCs. The CDR3 nucleotides read TGCGCCAGCAGCCAAAGGGGCCAAGAAGCTTTCTTT. Translation: CASSQRGQEAFF.